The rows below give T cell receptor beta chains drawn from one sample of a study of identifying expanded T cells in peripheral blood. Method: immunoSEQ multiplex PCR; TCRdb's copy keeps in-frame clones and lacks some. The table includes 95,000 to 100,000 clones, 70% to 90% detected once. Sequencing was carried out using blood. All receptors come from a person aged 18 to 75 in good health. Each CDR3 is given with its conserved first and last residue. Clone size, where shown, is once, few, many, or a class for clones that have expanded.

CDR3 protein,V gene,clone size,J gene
CSVGRGYGNEQYF,TRBV29-1,NA,TRBJ2-7
CASSVEETQYF,TRBV9,NA,TRBJ2-5
CASSLEGSHYEQYF,TRBV5-4,NA,TRBJ2-7
CASSQTSGGSSYEQYF,TRBV28,NA,TRBJ2-7
CASSPRGGSTEAFF,TRBV18,NA,TRBJ1-1
CAISGTGVNTEAFF,TRBV10-3,NA,TRBJ1-1
CASSRTGGFTDTQYF,TRBV19,NA,TRBJ2-3
CASSFASLSSPLHF,TRBV13,NA,TRBJ1-6
CASTPGTTLSNQPQHF,TRBV19,NA,TRBJ1-5
CASSIQGAEAFF,TRBV10-2,NA,TRBJ1-1
CASRSDSYNEQFF,TRBV5-4,NA,TRBJ2-1
CASSSGNEQFF,TRBV5-6,NA,TRBJ2-1
CASSQEAPRTGLAGELFF,TRBV4-3,NA,TRBJ2-2
CASSLAVQGAGNEKLFF,TRBV11-2,once,TRBJ1-4
CASSQPDREGGRYGYTF,TRBV14,NA,TRBJ1-2
CASSFLASEGFGAEQFF,TRBV28,few,TRBJ2-1
CASSFGTRNQPQHF,TRBV5-8,NA,TRBJ1-5
CASSLRGGSVLDTGELFF,TRBV5-6,NA,TRBJ2-2
CATNTGMNTGELFF,TRBV15,NA,TRBJ2-2
CASRSPGGRQDTQYF,TRBV28,NA,TRBJ2-3
CASSPQAGTTLETQYF,TRBV7-9,NA,TRBJ2-5
CASNDRQLGIPGELFF,TRBV6-1,NA,TRBJ2-2
CASIGFALNTEAFF,TRBV19,NA,TRBJ1-1
CASSGLPGYTF,TRBV9,few,TRBJ1-2
CASSVGFRAEPAFF,TRBV9,NA,TRBJ1-1
CASSLVAGQTPYEQYF,TRBV13,NA,TRBJ2-7
CASREGGLYNEQFF,TRBV19,NA,TRBJ2-1
CASRGTNLGDTQYF,TRBV11-2,NA,TRBJ2-3
CASSNGPYGYTF,TRBV5-6,NA,TRBJ1-2
CASSPLGRLQGTDTQYF,TRBV27,NA,TRBJ2-3
CASSPALGGNQPQHF,TRBV19,NA,TRBJ1-5
CATNPVLEQYF,TRBV15,NA,TRBJ2-7
CASSLSNRPYNEQFF,TRBV7-2,NA,TRBJ2-1
CASSLARGGVSNQPQHF,TRBV7-8,NA,TRBJ1-5
CASSSISQSYSGANVLTF,TRBV7-9,NA,TRBJ2-6
CASSKDTTLDNEQFF,TRBV19,NA,TRBJ2-1
CASSPTSGASTDTQYF,TRBV18,NA,TRBJ2-3
CASIPTGDYGYTF,TRBV6-6,NA,TRBJ1-2
CASSLSGGGETQYF,TRBV27,NA,TRBJ2-5
CAWDPTGDVKYF,TRBV30,NA,TRBJ2-3
CASKSSYNSPLHF,TRBV2,NA,TRBJ1-6
CASSPRLGVHSTDTQYF,TRBV7-2,NA,TRBJ2-3